Sequencing of this T cell receptor beta chain was carried out in a study of early T cells in non-severe SARS-CoV-2 infection. Across the whole study: Whole-blood bulk RNA, unsorted, was sequenced, and chains were unpaired.

Individual cDNA molecules received unique molecular identifiers during library preparation. MiXCR, run by TCRdb on the 5' RACE reads, gives a single entry per CDR3 protein. The sample consists of fewer than 50,000 distinct CDR3 sequences, 7% to 8% of them appearing once. The CDR3 length is 16 residues. CDR1 and CDR2 (germline): LGHDT, YNNKEL (reference sequence). V lost 1 base, J lost 3 bases, and 13 bases lay in between. This clonotype was seen a handful of times. What it binds is not known. General study findings and limits: VDJdb matches were skewed toward anti-spike CD8 T cell responses.

Material for sequencing was whole blood. This chain links TRBV3-1 with TRBJ1-5; no clear D gene. This clonotype was sampled from an adult who was a healthcare worker with PCR-confirmed SARS-CoV-2 infection or an uninfected control (not recorded which). CDR3 amino acids: CASSQGGRSPNQPQHF. In nucleotides, the CDR3 is TGTGCCAGCAGCCAAGGCGGACGGAGCCCCAATCAGCCCCAGCATTTT. The full variable domain, rest sourced from reference TRBV3-1 and TRBJ1-5, is DTAVSQTPKYLVTQMGNDKSIKCEQNLGHDTMYWYKQDSKKFLKIMFSYNNKELIINETVPNRFSPKSPDKAHLNLHINSLELGDSAVYFCASSQGGRSPNQPQHFGDGTRLSIL.